A single sample is the source of the 9 T cell receptor beta chains below, sequenced in a study of T cell responses to AZD1222 COVID-19 vaccine (dated by TCRdb to about 2021). The receptor library was made with the immunoSEQ multiplex PCR assay. Imported from immuneACCESS, the table was reduced by TCRdb to in-frame sequences with V and J called. These copies leave out some clones; in studies compared against another copy, an unresolved V gene accounts for under half, and the cause of the remainder is not known. The table for this sample lists about 120,000 clones; about nine tenths of them were counted only once. Of the sample, less than 4.5% is held by the ten largest clones. The time point label, as the study defines it: baseline before first vaccination. The specimen comprised peripheral blood, sampled on day 0 of AZD1222 vaccination. The receptors originated from an adult in good health.

The CDR3 DNA follows: TGTGCCTGGAGCCGGACTAGCTCCGGGGAGCTGTTTTTT. This encodes CAWSRTSSGELFF. J is TRBJ2-2 and V is TRBV30, with 8 bases matching TRBD2. The CDR3 runs to 13 residues. Germline CDR1 is GTSNPN and CDR2 is SVGIG (reference sequence). V lost 3 bases, J lost 6 bases, and 3 bases stayed unmatched.

The chain uses TRBV10-3 and TRBJ1-2; tentative D call: TRBD1 (6 bases). The CDR3 runs to 14 residues. V lost 2 bases to trimming and J lost 5 bases, with 12 bases between them. Looked up from germline, CDR1 is ENHRY and CDR2 is SYGVKD. The CDR3 region is CAISEEGGRYGYTF. The DNA for the CDR3 is TGTGCCATCAGTGAGGAGGGGGGTCGTTATGGCTACACCTTC.

V usage is TRBV25-1 and J usage is TRBJ2-2; D call uncertain. The CDR3 length is 15 residues. V was trimmed by 4 bases and J by 8 bases, leaving 17 bases between them. Germline V gene sequence: CDR1 MGHDK, CDR2 SYGVNS. The CDR3 sequence: CASSAFDRVEGELFF. DNA for the CDR3: TGTGCCAGCAGTGCGTTTGATAGGGTTGAGGGGGAGCTGTTTTTT.

The genes are TRBV7-9 and TRBJ2-7, with 7 bases lining up with TRBD1. The ends lost 5 bases at V and 6 bases at J; junction bases unmatched: 10. Germline CDR1 and CDR2: SEHNR and FQNEAQ (reference sequence). The CDR3 contains 14 residues. The CDR3, as DNA: TGTGCCAGCAGCCTCGGGACAGATCGTCCCGAGCAGTACTTC. The encoded protein is CASSLGTDRPEQYF.

The chain carries TRBV5-6 and TRBJ2-7; perhaps TRBD2 as D (6 bases). Trimming shortened V by 2 bases and J by 4 bases, and 7 bases separated the two germline ends. This CDR3 is built from 12 residues. Germline values: CDR1 SGHDT, CDR2 YYEEEE. CDR3 nucleotides: TGTGCCAGCAGCTTTGGAGGGTACGAGCAGTACTTC. This sequence encodes CASSFGGYEQYF.

The chain combines TRBV13 with TRBJ1-4; perhaps TRBD1 as D (6 bases). The germline V and J ends were trimmed by 0 bases and 8 bases, with 16 bases remaining between them. Germline V gene sequence: CDR1 PRHDT, CDR2 FYEKMQ (reference sequence). This CDR3 comprises 16 residues. The CDR3 sequence: CASSLGNREVGEKLFF. The CDR3 DNA reads as TGTGCCAGCAGCTTAGGCAACAGGGAGGTCGGCGAAAAACTGTTTTTT.

This chain uses TRBV6-1 with TRBJ1-2; D gene ambiguous. Germline CDR1 is MNHNS and CDR2 is SASEGT. The CDR3 is 15 amino acids. With 0 bases removed from V and 6 bases from J, the gap between germline ends came to 14 bases. In DNA, the CDR3 is TGTGCCAGCAGTGAAGCGCTTCGAGGGTTGGATGGCTACACCTTC. As protein: CASSEALRGLDGYTF.

The gene calls are TRBV4-2 and TRBJ1-2, with D maybe TRBD1 (5 bases). Trimming left V 0 bases short and J 4 bases short, with 9 bases between. Germline V gene data show CDR1 as LGHNA and CDR2 as YNFKEQ. The CDR3 is 14 amino acids. This CDR3 is CASSQDRDAYGYTF. CDR3 in DNA: TGTGCCAGCAGCCAAGACAGGGACGCCTATGGCTACACCTTC.

The V call is TRBV10-3, the J call TRBJ2-1; D remains ambiguous. V lost 3 bases to trimming and J lost 2 bases, with 5 bases between them. Per germline, CDR1 ENHRY and CDR2 SYGVKD. CDR3 length: 13 residues. CDR3 sequence reads: CAISESAYNEQFF. Written as DNA, the CDR3 is TGTGCCATCAGTGAATCAGCCTACAATGAGCAGTTCTTC.